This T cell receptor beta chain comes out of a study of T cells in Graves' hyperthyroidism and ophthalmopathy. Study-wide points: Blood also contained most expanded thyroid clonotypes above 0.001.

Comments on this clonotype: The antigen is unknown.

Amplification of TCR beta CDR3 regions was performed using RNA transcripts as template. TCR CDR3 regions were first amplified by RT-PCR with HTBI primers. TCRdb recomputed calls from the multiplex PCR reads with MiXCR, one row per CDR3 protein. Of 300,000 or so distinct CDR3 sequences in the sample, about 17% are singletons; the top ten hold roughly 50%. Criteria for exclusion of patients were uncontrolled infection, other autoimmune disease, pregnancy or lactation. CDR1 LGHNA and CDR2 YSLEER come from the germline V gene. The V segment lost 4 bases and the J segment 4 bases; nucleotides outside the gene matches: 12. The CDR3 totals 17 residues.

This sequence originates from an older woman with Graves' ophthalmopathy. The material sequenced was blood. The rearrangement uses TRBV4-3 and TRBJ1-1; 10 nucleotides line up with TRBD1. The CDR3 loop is CASSRGGTGERGTEAFF. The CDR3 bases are TGCGCCAGCAGCCGAGGGGGGACAGGGGAAAGGGGCACTGAAGCTTTCTTT.